What follows is one T cell receptor beta chain and its context. Its specificity is unknown. The entry originates in a study of blood T cells in healthy people across ages. Whole-study findings and limits: Among long-lived donors, naive CD4+ cells were more numerous and diversity higher than in aged donors.

The CDR3 has 15 amino acids. V was clipped by 1 base and J by 0 bases, with 11 bases between them. CDR1 is SGHRS, CDR2 YFSETQ, per germline. A second about 6 to 12 cycle PCR used barcoded and J-beta primers. The template-switch adaptor was a 5' adaptor with 12 random nucleotides. It tagged each cDNA molecule. MiXCR, run by TCRdb on the 5' RACE reads, gives a single entry per CDR3 protein. This sample has about 780,000 distinct CDR3 sequences; about half occur once, and the top ten carry about a sixth. The TCR originated in a man at least 80 years old in good health. Specimen: blood. V is TRBV5-1 and J is TRBJ2-7; D is unclear. The chain's CDR3 is CASSLPGRTSYEQYF. The CDR3, as DNA: TGCGCCAGCAGCTTGCCCGGCCGCACCTCCTACGAGCAGTACTTC.